Included here is one TCR beta chain sequence, with context. The antigen remains undetermined. The data stem from a study of OX40 agonist ivuxolimab in advanced cancers. This CDR3 region has 13 residues. CDR1 ENHRY and CDR2 SYGVKD come from the germline V gene. Generated by immunoSEQ multiplex PCR, the TCRdb table keeps only in-frame clones and is missing some. The data hold 65,000 to 95,000 clones, with around 94% observed a single time. General observations from the study: Expanded clones tended on average to be more numerous among CD8+ T cells than CD4+. What antigens the expanded peripheral T cells recognized was never established.

The gene calls are TRBV10-3 and TRBJ2-7; 8 bases are a match to TRBD2. Source: CD4+ or CD8+ T cells sorted from blood, taken in a trial of the OX40 agonist ivuxolimab. The receptor was derived from an adult with an advanced solid tumor such as melanoma, head and neck, liver or kidney cancer. The CDR3 DNA reads TGTGCGAGCGCAGCGGGAGATTCCTACGAGCAGTACTTC. It specifies CASAAGDSYEQYF.